This T cell receptor beta chain was obtained from a study of cytotoxic CD8 clonotypes in ibrutinib-treated CLL. V was clipped by 4 bases and J by 3 bases, with 8 bases between them. This CDR3 has 13 amino acids. Germline assignment: CDR1 LNHDA and CDR2 SQIVND (reference sequence). The protocol was immunoSEQ multiplex PCR, while the TCRdb copy is restricted to in-frame clones and leaves out a portion. The table includes about 200,000 clones, approximately 72% detected once. The chain combines TRBV19 with TRBJ2-3; a weak D match, TRBD2 (5 bases). The source is a human donor with chronic lymphocytic leukemia. This sample comprised PBMCs, obtained after 24 months of ibrutinib treatment. The CDR3 region has the DNA TGTGCCAGTAGTAACCGGGGAACAGATACGCAGTATTTT. Amino acid sequence: CASSNRGTDTQYF.